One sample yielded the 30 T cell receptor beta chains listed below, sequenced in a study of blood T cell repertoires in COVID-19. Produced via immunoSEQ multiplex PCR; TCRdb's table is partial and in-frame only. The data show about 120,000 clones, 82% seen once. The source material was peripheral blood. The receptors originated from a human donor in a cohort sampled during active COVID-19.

For the CDR3, the DNA is TGTGCCAGCTCAGGCGGGGGCCTTAGCTCCTACGAGCAGTACTTC. Protein sequence: CASSGGGLSSYEQYF. This rearrangement joins TRBV18 to TRBJ2-7; maybe TRBD2 (7 bases). V lost 5 bases and J 0 bases, leaving 14 bases between the germline ends. Per germline, CDR1 KGHSH and CDR2 LQKENI. CDR3 length: 15 residues.

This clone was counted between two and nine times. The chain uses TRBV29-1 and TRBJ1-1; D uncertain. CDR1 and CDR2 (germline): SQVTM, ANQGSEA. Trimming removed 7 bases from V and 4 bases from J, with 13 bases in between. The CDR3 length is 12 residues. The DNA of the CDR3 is TGCAGCGGGAGGCTTAAGAGCACTGAAGCTTTCTTT. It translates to CSGRLKSTEAFF.

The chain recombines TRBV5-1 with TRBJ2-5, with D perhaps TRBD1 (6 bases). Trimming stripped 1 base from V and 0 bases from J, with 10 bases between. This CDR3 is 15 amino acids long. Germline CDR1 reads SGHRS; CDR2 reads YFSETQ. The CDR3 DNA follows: TGCGCCAGCAGCTTGAACAGGGCTTACCAAGAGACCCAGTACTTC. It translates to CASSLNRAYQETQYF.

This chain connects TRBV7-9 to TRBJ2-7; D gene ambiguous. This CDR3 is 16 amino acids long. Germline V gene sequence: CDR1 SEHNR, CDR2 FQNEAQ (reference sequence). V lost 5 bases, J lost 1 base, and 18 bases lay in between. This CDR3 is CASSNYGFLRSYEQYF. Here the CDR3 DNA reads TGTGCCAGCAGCAACTATGGGTTTTTAAGGTCCTACGAGCAGTACTTC.

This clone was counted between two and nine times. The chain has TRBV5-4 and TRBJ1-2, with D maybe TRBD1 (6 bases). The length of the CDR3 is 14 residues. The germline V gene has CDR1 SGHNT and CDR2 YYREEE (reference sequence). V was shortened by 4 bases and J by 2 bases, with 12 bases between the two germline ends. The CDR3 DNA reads TGTGCCAGCAGCACCCGACAGGAAAACTATGGCTACACCTTC. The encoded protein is CASSTRQENYGYTF. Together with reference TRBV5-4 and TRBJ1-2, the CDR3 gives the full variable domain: ETGVTQSPTHLIKTRGQQVTLRCSSQSGHNTVSWYQQALGQGPQFIFQYYREEENGRGNFPPRFSGLQFPNYSSELNVNALELDDSALYLCASSTRQENYGYTFGSGTRLTVV.

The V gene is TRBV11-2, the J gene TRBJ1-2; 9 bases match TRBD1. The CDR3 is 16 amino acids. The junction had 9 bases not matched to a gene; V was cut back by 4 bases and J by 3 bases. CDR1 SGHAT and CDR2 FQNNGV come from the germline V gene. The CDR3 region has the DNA TGTGCCAGCAGCTCGCTCCGGGACAGGGTACACTATGGCTACACCTTC. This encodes CASSSLRDRVHYGYTF.

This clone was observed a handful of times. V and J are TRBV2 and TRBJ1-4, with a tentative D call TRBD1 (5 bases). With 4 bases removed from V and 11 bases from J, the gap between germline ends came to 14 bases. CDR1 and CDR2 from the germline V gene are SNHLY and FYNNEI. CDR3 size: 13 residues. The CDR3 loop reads CASSAGQGGKLFF. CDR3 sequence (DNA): TGTGCCAGCAGTGCCGGGCAGGGAGGTAAACTGTTTTTT.

The CDR3 sequence is CATSISGGTGELFF. The CDR3 DNA sequence: TGTGCCACCAGCATTTCAGGGGGCACCGGGGAGCTGTTTTTT. V and J are TRBV15 and TRBJ2-2; 7 nucleotides line up with TRBD1. CDR1 LNHNV and CDR2 YYDKDF come from the germline V gene (reference sequence). Trimming at V came to 4 bases and at J to 4 bases, leaving 3 bases not matched to a gene. This CDR3 spans 14 amino acids.

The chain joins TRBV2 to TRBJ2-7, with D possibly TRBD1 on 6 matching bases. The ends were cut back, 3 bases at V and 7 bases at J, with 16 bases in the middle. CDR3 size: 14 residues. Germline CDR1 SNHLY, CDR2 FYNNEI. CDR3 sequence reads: CASSEQGTQGEQYF. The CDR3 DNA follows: TGTGCCAGCAGTGAGCAGGGAACCCAGGGGGAGCAGTACTTC.

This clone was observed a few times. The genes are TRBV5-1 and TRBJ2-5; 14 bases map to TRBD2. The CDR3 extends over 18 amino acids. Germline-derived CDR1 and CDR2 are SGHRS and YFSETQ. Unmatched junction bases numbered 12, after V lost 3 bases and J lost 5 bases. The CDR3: CASSWLGLAGARGETQYF. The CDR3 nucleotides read TGCGCCAGCAGCTGGTTGGGACTAGCGGGGGCCCGAGGGGAGACCCAGTACTTC.

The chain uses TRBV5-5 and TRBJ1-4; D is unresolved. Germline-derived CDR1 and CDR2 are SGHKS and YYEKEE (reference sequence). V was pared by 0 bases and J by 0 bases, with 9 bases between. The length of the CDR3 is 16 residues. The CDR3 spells CASSLGRVATNEKLFF. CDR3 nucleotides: TGTGCCAGCAGCTTGGGGAGGGTTGCAACTAATGAAAAACTGTTTTTT.

The CDR3 sequence: CASSLSAATNYGYTF. CDR3 coding DNA: TGTGCCAGCAGCTTATCGGCAGCGACTAACTATGGCTACACCTTC. This chain links TRBV7-9 with TRBJ1-2; unclear D gene. Deletions cut 2 bases from V and 0 bases from J, with 10 bases between. CDR1 and CDR2 from the germline V gene are SEHNR and FQNEAQ (reference sequence). The CDR3 runs to 15 residues.

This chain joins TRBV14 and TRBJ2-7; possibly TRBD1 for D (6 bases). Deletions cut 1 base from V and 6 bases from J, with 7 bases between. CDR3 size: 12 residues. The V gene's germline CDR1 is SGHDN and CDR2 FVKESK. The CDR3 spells CASSQGGLEQYF. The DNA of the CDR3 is TGTGCCAGCAGCCAAGGGGGGCTCGAGCAGTACTTC.

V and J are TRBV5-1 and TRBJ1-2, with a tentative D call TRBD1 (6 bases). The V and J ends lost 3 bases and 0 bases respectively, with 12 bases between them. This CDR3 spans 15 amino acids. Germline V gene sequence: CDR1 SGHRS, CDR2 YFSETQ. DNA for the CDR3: TGCGCCAGCAGCTCCCGGGACACACCTAACTATGGCTACACCTTC. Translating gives CASSSRDTPNYGYTF.

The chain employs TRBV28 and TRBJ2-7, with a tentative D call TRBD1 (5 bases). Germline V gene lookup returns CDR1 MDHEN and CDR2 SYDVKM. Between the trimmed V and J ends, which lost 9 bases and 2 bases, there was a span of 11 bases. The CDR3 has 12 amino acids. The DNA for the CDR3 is TGTGCCAGTCAGGGATTCCCCTACGAGCAGTACTTC. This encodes CASQGFPYEQYF.

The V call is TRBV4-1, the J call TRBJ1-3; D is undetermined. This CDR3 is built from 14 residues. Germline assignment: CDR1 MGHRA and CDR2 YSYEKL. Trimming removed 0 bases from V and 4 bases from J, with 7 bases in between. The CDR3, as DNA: TGCGCCAGCAGCCAAGAAACAGCCGGAAACACCATATATTTT. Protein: CASSQETAGNTIYF.

For the CDR3, the DNA is TGTGCCAGCAGCTTTCGGTTACAGGGTCGCGGTCAGCCCCAGCATTTT. This translates into CASSFRLQGRGQPQHF. The chain has TRBV5-8 and TRBJ1-5; the D gene is possibly TRBD1 (6 bases). This CDR3 has 16 amino acids. Germline CDR1 is SGHTS and CDR2 is YDEGEE. With 2 bases removed from V and 6 bases from J, the gap between germline ends came to 18 bases. The variable domain in full, with the rest retrieved from reference TRBV5-8 and TRBJ1-5, is EAGVTQSPTHLIKTRGQQATLRCSPISGHTSVYWYQQALGLGLQFLLWYDEGEERNRGNFPPRFSGRQFPNYSSELNVNALELEDSALYLCASSFRLQGRGQPQHFGDGTRLSIL.

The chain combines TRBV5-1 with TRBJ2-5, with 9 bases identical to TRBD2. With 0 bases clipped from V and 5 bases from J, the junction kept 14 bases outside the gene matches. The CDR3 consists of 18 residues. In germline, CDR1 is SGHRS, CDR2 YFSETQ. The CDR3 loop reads CASSLAGSGGGSRETQYF. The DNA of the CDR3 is TGCGCCAGCAGCTTGGCCGGTAGCGGGGGCGGGTCTCGGGAGACCCAGTACTTC. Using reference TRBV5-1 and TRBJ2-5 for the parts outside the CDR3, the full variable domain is KAGVTQTPRYLIKTRGQQVTLSCSPISGHRSVSWYQQTPGQGLQFLFEYFSETQRNKGNFPGRFSGRQFSNSRSEMNVSTLELGDSALYLCASSLAGSGGGSRETQYFGPGTRLLVL.

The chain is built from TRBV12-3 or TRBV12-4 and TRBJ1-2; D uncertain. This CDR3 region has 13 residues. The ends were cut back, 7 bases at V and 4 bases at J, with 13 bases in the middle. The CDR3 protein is CASTGSSFYGYTF. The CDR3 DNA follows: TGTGCCAGCACCGGGTCCTCCTTCTATGGCTACACCTTC.

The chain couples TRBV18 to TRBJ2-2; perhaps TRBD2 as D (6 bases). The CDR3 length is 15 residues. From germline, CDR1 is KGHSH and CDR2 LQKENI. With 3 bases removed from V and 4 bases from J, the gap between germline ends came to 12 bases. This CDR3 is CASSPSGVGTGELFF. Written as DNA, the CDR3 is TGTGCCAGCTCACCGTCGGGAGTCGGCACCGGGGAGCTGTTTTTT. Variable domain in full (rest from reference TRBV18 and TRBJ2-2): NAGVMQNPRHLVRRRGQEARLRCSPMKGHSHVYWYRQLPEEGLKFMVYLQKENIIDESGMPKERFSAEFPKEGPSILRIQQVVRGDSAAYFCASSPSGVGTGELFFGEGSRLTVL.

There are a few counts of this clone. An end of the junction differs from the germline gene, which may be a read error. CDR3 region: CASSHPTGGKQPQHF. CDR3 in DNA: TGCGCCAGCAGCCACCCCACAGGGGGCAAACAGCCCCAGCATTTT. The chain carries TRBV4-1 and TRBJ1-5, with 9 positions matching TRBD1. The CDR3 covers 15 residues. Looked up from germline, CDR1 is MGHRA and CDR2 is YSYEKL.

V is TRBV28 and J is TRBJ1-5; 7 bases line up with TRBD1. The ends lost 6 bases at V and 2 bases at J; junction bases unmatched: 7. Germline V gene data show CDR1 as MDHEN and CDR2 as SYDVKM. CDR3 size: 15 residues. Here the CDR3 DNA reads TGTGCCAGCAGGTTCCAGGGGGATCGCAATCAGCCCCAGCATTTT. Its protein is CASRFQGDRNQPQHF. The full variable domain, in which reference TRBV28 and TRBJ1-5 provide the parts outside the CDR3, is DVKVTQSSRYLVKRTGEKVFLECVQDMDHENMFWYRQDPGLGLRLIYFSYDVKMKEKGDIPEGYSVSREKKERFSLILESASTNQTSMYLCASRFQGDRNQPQHFGDGTRLSIL.

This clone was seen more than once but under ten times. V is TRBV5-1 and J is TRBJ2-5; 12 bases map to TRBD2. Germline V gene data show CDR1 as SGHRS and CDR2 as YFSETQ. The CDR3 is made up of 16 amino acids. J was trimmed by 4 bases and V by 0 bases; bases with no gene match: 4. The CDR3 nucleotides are TGCGCCAGCAGCTTGGCTAGCGGGGGGGCATTAGAGACCCAGTACTTC. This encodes CASSLASGGALETQYF. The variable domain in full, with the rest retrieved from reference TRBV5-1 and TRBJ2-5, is KAGVTQTPRYLIKTRGQQVTLSCSPISGHRSVSWYQQTPGQGLQFLFEYFSETQRNKGNFPGRFSGRQFSNSRSEMNVSTLELGDSALYLCASSLASGGALETQYFGPGTRLLVL.

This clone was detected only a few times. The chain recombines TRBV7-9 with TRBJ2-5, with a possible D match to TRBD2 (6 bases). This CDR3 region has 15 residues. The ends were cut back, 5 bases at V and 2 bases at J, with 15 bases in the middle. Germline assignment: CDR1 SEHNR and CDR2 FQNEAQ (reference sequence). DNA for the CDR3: TGTGCCAGCAGCCTAAGTGCGGGAATACAAGAGACCCAGTACTTC. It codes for CASSLSAGIQETQYF.

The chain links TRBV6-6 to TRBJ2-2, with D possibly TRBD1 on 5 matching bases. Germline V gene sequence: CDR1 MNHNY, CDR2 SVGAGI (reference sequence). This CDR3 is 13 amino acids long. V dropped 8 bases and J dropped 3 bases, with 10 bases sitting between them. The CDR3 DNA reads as TGTGCCAGCCGAACAGGTCACACCGGGGAGCTGTTTTTT. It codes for CASRTGHTGELFF.

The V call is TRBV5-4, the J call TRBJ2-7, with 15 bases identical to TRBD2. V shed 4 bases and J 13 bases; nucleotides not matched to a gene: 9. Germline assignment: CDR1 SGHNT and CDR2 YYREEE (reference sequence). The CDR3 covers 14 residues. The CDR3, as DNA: TGTGCCAGCAGCCCCGGACTAGCGGGGGGGCTCCCTTACTTC. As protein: CASSPGLAGGLPYF. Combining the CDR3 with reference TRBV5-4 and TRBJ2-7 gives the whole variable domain ETGVTQSPTHLIKTRGQQVTLRCSSQSGHNTVSWYQQALGQGPQFIFQYYREEENGRGNFPPRFSGLQFPNYSSELNVNALELDDSALYLCASSPGLAGGLPYFGPGTRLTVT.

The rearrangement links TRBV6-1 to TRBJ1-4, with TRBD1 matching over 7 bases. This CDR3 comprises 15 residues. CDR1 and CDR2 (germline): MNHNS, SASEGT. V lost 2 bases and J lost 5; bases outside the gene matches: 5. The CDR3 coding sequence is TGTGCCAGCAGTGAATACGCAGGGGGAAATGAAAAACTGTTTTTT. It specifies CASSEYAGGNEKLFF.

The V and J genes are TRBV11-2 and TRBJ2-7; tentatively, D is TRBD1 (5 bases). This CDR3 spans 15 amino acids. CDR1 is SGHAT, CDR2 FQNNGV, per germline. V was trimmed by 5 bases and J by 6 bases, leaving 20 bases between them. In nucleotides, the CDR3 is TGTGCCAGCAGCCCTTGGCCAGGGTGGAACCCCGAGCAGTACTTC. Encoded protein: CASSPWPGWNPEQYF. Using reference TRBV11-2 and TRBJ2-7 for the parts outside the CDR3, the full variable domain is EAGVAQSPRYKIIEKRQSVAFWCNPISGHATLYWYQQILGQGPKLLIQFQNNGVVDDSQLPKDRFSAERLKGVDSTLKIQPAKLEDSAVYLCASSPWPGWNPEQYFGPGTRLTVT.

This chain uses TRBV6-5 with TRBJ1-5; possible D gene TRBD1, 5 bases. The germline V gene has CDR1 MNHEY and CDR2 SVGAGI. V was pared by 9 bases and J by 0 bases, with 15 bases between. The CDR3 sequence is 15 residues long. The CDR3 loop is CASKGGVYSNQPQHF. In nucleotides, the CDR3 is TGTGCCAGTAAGGGAGGGGTTTATAGCAATCAGCCCCAGCATTTT.

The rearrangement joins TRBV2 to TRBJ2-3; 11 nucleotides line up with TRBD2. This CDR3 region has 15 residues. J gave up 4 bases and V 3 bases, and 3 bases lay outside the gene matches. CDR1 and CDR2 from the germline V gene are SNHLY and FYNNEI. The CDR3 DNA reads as TGTGCCAGCAGTGATAGACTAGCGGGGTCAGATACGCAGTATTTT. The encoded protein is CASSDRLAGSDTQYF.